Shown below are 32 T cell receptor beta chains from a single sample sequenced in a study of T-cell memory formation after mild COVID-19. TCRdb independently ran MiXCR on the 5' RACE reads; one entry per CDR3 protein. The sample lists tens of thousands of distinct CDR3 sequences, around 7.7% seen once, with under 30% in the top ten. The sample consisted of PBMCs or a T cell subset sorted from them (not recorded which). All receptors derive from a young man who had mild COVID-19 (a few samples of this study predate the infection). Cell type and time point are not known.

This clonotype was seen repeatedly, ten times or more. This chain connects TRBV2 to TRBJ2-3, with 9 bases identical to TRBD2. Germline V gene lookup returns CDR1 SNHLY and CDR2 FYNNEI. V gave up 5 bases and J gave up 6 bases; unmatched junction bases: 9. The CDR3 is 15 amino acids. The CDR3 spells CASSQRGASLDTQYF. The CDR3 DNA sequence: TGTGCCAGCAGTCAGCGGGGGGCCTCACTGGATACGCAGTATTTT.

The table lists this clonotype with many counts. V and J are TRBV4-3 and TRBJ1-1; D remains unclear. V was trimmed by 0 bases and J by 1 base, leaving 6 bases between them. The CDR3 consists of 14 residues. Per germline, CDR1 LGHNA and CDR2 YSLEER. CDR3 sequence (DNA): TGCGCCAGCAGCCAAGATATGGGGAACACTGAAGCTTTCTTT. It is translated as CASSQDMGNTEAFF.

This clonotype appeared many times. V is TRBV20-1 and J is TRBJ2-1; no definite D call. This CDR3 is 12 amino acids long. The V end was cut by 5 bases, the J end by 5 bases, with 10 bases between. CDR1 is DFQATT, CDR2 SNEGSKA, per germline (reference sequence). In DNA form, the CDR3 reads TGCAGTGCTTGGCTGAGGAACAATGAGCAGTTCTTC. Its protein product is CSAWLRNNEQFF.

This clonotype was counted ten times or more. The chain links TRBV20-1 to TRBJ2-5; a weak D match, TRBD2 (6 bases). This CDR3 spans 14 amino acids. Between the trimmed V and J ends, which lost 6 bases and 5 bases, there was a span of 19 bases. Germline V gene sequence: CDR1 DFQATT, CDR2 SNEGSKA (reference sequence). The chain's CDR3 is CSATRLEGTETQYF. Here the CDR3 DNA reads TGCAGTGCCACACGACTAGAGGGGACGGAGACCCAGTACTTC.

This clonotype was detected only once. The chain links TRBV2 to TRBJ2-7; 7 bases line up with TRBD2. The V gene's germline CDR1 is SNHLY and CDR2 FYNNEI. The junction had 4 bases not matched to a gene; V was cut back by 2 bases and J by 3 bases. CDR3 size: 14 residues. The CDR3 DNA reads TGTGCCAGCAGTGAAAGACTAGCTGGCTACGAGCAGTACTTC. As protein: CASSERLAGYEQYF.

This clonotype was recorded at least ten times. This rearrangement joins TRBV6-5 to TRBJ2-5; D uncertain. Trimming removed 4 bases at V and 5 bases at J, with 20 bases between. Germline CDR1 reads MNHEY; CDR2 reads SVGAGI. The CDR3 spans 16 residues. CDR3 loop: CASSSRTGIGSETQYF. Written as DNA, the CDR3 is TGTGCCAGCAGTTCCCGGACGGGCATCGGCTCGGAGACCCAGTACTTC.

This clonotype showed up many times. The CDR3 here is CASSLTISGANVLTF. The CDR3 nucleotides are TGTGCCAGCAGTTTGACCATCTCTGGGGCCAACGTCCTGACTTTC. The chain couples TRBV28 to TRBJ2-6; no definite D call. The germline CDR1 and CDR2 sequences are MDHEN and SYDVKM. The CDR3 has 15 residues. V shed 3 bases and J shed 0 bases, with 6 bases lying between them.

This clonotype was seen a handful of times. This chain joins TRBV7-2 and TRBJ2-3; TRBD2 might be the D (5 bases). The CDR3 is made up of 16 amino acids. CDR1 is SGHTA, CDR2 FQGNSA, per germline. Trimming pared 1 base from V and 0 bases from J, leaving 11 bases between. The CDR3 spells CASSLGTRTSTDTQYF. DNA of the CDR3: TGTGCCAGCAGCTTAGGTACCAGGACTAGCACAGATACGCAGTATTTT.

This clonotype occurred a few times. The rearrangement uses TRBV5-4 and TRBJ2-2, with D possibly matching TRBD2 (5 bases). From germline, CDR1 is SGHNT and CDR2 YYREEE (reference sequence). CDR3 length: 13 residues. The V and J ends lost 4 bases and 4 bases respectively, with 8 bases between them. CDR3 bases: TGTGCCAGCAGCCCTACTAGCACCGGGGAGCTGTTTTTT. This sequence encodes CASSPTSTGELFF.

V and J are TRBV7-9 and TRBJ2-2; a weak D match, TRBD1 (6 bases). Trimming stripped 6 bases from V and 7 bases from J, with 15 bases between. Germline loops: CDR1 SEHNR, CDR2 FQNEAQ (reference sequence). The CDR3 spans 14 residues. CDR3 protein: CASRSTQGIGELFF. The CDR3, as DNA: TGTGCCAGCAGGTCAACTCAGGGGATCGGGGAGCTGTTTTTT. Full variable domain (missing parts from reference TRBV7-9 and TRBJ2-2): DTGVSQNPRHKITKRGQNVTFRCDPISEHNRLYWYRQTLGQGPEFLTYFQNEAQLEKSRLLSDRFSAERPKGSFSTLEIQRTEQGDSAMYLCASRSTQGIGELFFGEGSRLTVL.

Many counts were recorded for this clonotype. The V and J genes are TRBV4-3 and TRBJ2-1; TRBD2 agrees at 10 bases. This CDR3 has 16 residues. The germline gives CDR1 LGHNA, CDR2 YSLEER. The V and J ends lost 0 bases and 3 bases, in that order; junction bases with no gene match: 2. The CDR3 DNA reads TGCGCCAGCAGCCAAGATCCTAGCGGGGGCTACAATGAGCAGTTCTTC. Amino acids: CASSQDPSGGYNEQFF.

This clonotype has at least ten counts. Here the CDR3 reads CASRGPPLDTQYF. CDR3 bases: TGTGCCAGCAGAGGCCCCCCTTTAGATACGCAGTATTTT. The genes are TRBV7-2 and TRBJ2-3; D not resolved. This CDR3 comprises 13 residues. Germline values: CDR1 SGHTA, CDR2 FQGNSA. Trimming stripped 6 bases from V and 5 bases from J, with 12 bases between.

In its sample, this clonotype was seen many times. The chain employs TRBV30 and TRBJ1-5; 7 bases match TRBD1. V trimming: 3 bases; J trimming: 6 bases; junction bases outside the gene matches: 8. The germline V gene has CDR1 GTSNPN and CDR2 SVGIG (reference sequence). The CDR3 contains 14 residues. In nucleotides, the CDR3 is TGTGCCTGGAGGAACGACAGGGCGGGTCAGCCCCAGCATTTT. Translating gives CAWRNDRAGQPQHF.

This clonotype was seen ten or more times. The genes are TRBV11-2 and TRBJ1-5; D is possibly TRBD1 (5 bases). The CDR3 extends over 15 amino acids. The ends were cut back, 5 bases at V and 1 base at J, with 12 bases in the middle. Germline CDR1 reads SGHAT; CDR2 reads FQNNGV. In DNA form, the CDR3 reads TGTGCCAGCAGCCGGGGGTCAGAGAGCAATCAGCCCCAGCATTTT. Its protein is CASSRGSESNQPQHF.

This clonotype appeared a single time. A much larger clone lies one base from this, so it may be a read error. This chain connects TRBV5-1 to TRBJ2-1; TRBD2 matches 9 bases. The germline V gene has CDR1 SGHRS and CDR2 YFSETQ. This CDR3 is 14 amino acids long. Trimming removed 0 bases from V and 10 bases from J; junction bases left unmatched: 5. The CDR3 nucleotides read TGCGCCAGCAGCTTGGCAACTAGCGGGCAAGAGCAGTTCTTC. This codes for CASSLATSGQEQFF.

There are many counts of this clonotype. The chain carries TRBV6-5 and TRBJ2-3; tentatively, D is TRBD1 (6 bases). This CDR3 comprises 12 residues. The germline gives CDR1 MNHEY, CDR2 SVGAGI. Trimming left V 8 bases short and J 3 bases short, with 9 bases between. DNA for the CDR3: TGTGCCAGCGGGGGCTCTACAGATACGCAGTATTTT. Translating gives CASGGSTDTQYF.

This clonotype was observed many times. The gene calls are TRBV28 and TRBJ1-6; D unclear. Germline loops: CDR1 MDHEN, CDR2 SYDVKM. There are 16 residues in the CDR3. Trimming left V 4 bases short and J 6 bases short, with 16 bases between. CDR3 amino acids: CASSSPRRDSNSPLHF. The DNA for the CDR3 is TGTGCCAGCAGTTCACCTAGGAGGGATTCTAATTCACCCCTCCACTTT.

This clonotype came up many times. This sequence joins TRBV5-6 and TRBJ1-5; possible D gene TRBD1, 6 bases. The CDR3 is 15 residues long. The germline CDR1 and CDR2 sequences are SGHDT and YYEEEE. With 6 bases removed from V and 3 bases from J, the gap between germline ends came to 16 bases. CDR3 region: CASTLRGQTNQPQHF. CDR3 sequence (DNA): TGTGCCAGCACCCTCAGGGGACAAACCAATCAGCCCCAGCATTTT.

In this sample, this clonotype turned up a few times. V gene TRBV30 combines with J gene TRBJ1-2; no reliable D call. This CDR3 has 13 amino acids. V was cut by 0 bases and J by 4 bases, with 9 bases left in between. Per germline, CDR1 GTSNPN and CDR2 SVGIG (reference sequence). Here the CDR3 reads CAWSVQASYGYTF. The DNA for the CDR3 is TGTGCCTGGAGTGTACAAGCCTCCTATGGCTACACCTTC.

In this sample, this clonotype turned up many times. The chain links TRBV6-6 to TRBJ2-1; tentatively, D is TRBD1 (6 bases). CDR1 is MNHNY, CDR2 SVGAGI, per germline (reference sequence). Trimming took off 6 bases at V and 5 bases at J, with 11 bases between the two ends. This CDR3 is 13 amino acids long. CDR3 nucleotide sequence: TGTGCCAGCAGCGGGACACCCCACAATGAGCAGTTCTTC. Translation gives CASSGTPHNEQFF.

This clonotype occurred many times. The chain joins TRBV9 to TRBJ1-4; D is possibly TRBD1 (6 bases). CDR1 SGDLS and CDR2 YYNGEE come from the germline V gene. V was shortened by 0 bases and J by 8 bases, with 14 bases between the two germline ends. The CDR3 runs to 15 residues. The CDR3 here is CASSVAGTPEEKLFF. In DNA, the CDR3 is TGTGCCAGCAGCGTAGCCGGGACACCCGAAGAAAAACTGTTTTTT.

J is TRBJ2-1 and V is TRBV7-2; D remains ambiguous. The V and J ends lost 1 base and 0 bases respectively, with 4 bases between them. Germline-derived CDR1 and CDR2 are SGHTA and FQGNSA. The CDR3 runs to 14 residues. This CDR3 reads CASSLVPSYNEQFF. The CDR3 DNA is TGTGCCAGCAGCTTAGTGCCCTCCTACAATGAGCAGTTCTTC.

This clonotype came up many times. V gene TRBV5-1 combines with J gene TRBJ1-2; a possible D gene is TRBD1 (5 bases). CDR3 length: 14 residues. V was pared by 1 base and J by 2 bases, with 9 bases between. Germline loops: CDR1 SGHRS, CDR2 YFSETQ. The DNA for the CDR3 is TGCGCCAGCAGCTTGTCCCCAGGGAACTATGGCTACACCTTC. This codes for CASSLSPGNYGYTF.

This clonotype was counted a few times. This rearrangement joins TRBV7-3 to TRBJ2-3, with D unclear. The ends were cut back, 2 bases at V and 2 bases at J, with 5 bases in the middle. The germline V gene has CDR1 SGHTA and CDR2 FQGTGA. The CDR3 covers 13 residues. Here the CDR3 reads CASSLYYTDTQYF. As DNA, the CDR3 is TGTGCCAGCAGCTTATACTACACAGATACGCAGTATTTT.

This clonotype was recorded many times. The chain carries TRBV7-3 and TRBJ2-3; 7 nucleotides agree with TRBD2. The V gene's germline CDR1 is SGHTA and CDR2 FQGTGA. This CDR3 comprises 15 residues. V shed 0 bases, J shed 1 base, and the junction held 1 base outside the gene matches. DNA for the CDR3: TGTGCCAGCAGCTTAACTAGCGGGCGCACAGATACGCAGTATTTT. Amino acid sequence: CASSLTSGRTDTQYF.

This clonotype has ten or more counts. The V gene is TRBV5-1, the J gene TRBJ2-7, with 10 bases lining up with TRBD2. The junction had 7 bases not matched to a gene; V was cut back by 1 base and J by 0 bases. CDR1 SGHRS and CDR2 YFSETQ come from the germline V gene. The CDR3 totals 17 residues. The CDR3 nucleotides read TGCGCCAGCAGCTTGAGGCTAGCGGGGGCAAGCTCCTACGAGCAGTACTTC. This codes for CASSLRLAGASSYEQYF.

This clonotype was recorded at least ten times. The CDR3 DNA reads TGCAGTGCTAGAGAGGCTAGCTCTTCCTCCTACAATGAGCAGTTCTTC. It translates to CSAREASSSSYNEQFF. The chain couples TRBV20-1 to TRBJ2-1; TRBD2 is a possible D gene (5 bases). Germline CDR1 is DFQATT and CDR2 is SNEGSKA (reference sequence). V gave up 0 bases and J gave up 0 bases, with 12 bases separating them. The CDR3 consists of 16 residues.

The chain uses TRBV29-1 and TRBJ2-2; perhaps TRBD2 as D (6 bases). The CDR3 is made up of 11 amino acids. The V gene's germline CDR1 is SQVTM and CDR2 ANQGSEA. V gave up 7 bases and J gave up 3 bases, with 6 bases separating them. CDR3 in amino acids: CSGGDTGELFF. CDR3 DNA: TGCAGCGGGGGGGACACCGGGGAGCTGTTTTTT.

This clonotype was seen ten or more times. The V call is TRBV6-2 or TRBV6-3, the J call TRBJ1-6; D remains unclear. CDR1 is MNHEY and CDR2 is SVGEGT in the germline V gene. The CDR3 contains 12 residues. V was shortened by 8 bases and J by 8 bases, with 10 bases between the two germline ends. The CDR3 protein is CASATLYSPLHF. DNA of the CDR3: TGTGCCAGCGCTACCCTTTATTCACCCCTCCACTTT.

This clonotype was found many times. The rearrangement joins TRBV7-9 to TRBJ1-2; a weak D match, TRBD1 (5 bases). CDR1 and CDR2 (germline): SEHNR, FQNEAQ (reference sequence). With 5 bases removed from V and 7 bases from J, the gap between germline ends came to 17 bases. The CDR3 runs 14 residues. The CDR3 region is CASSPGTELSGYTF. CDR3 nucleotides: TGTGCCAGCAGCCCCGGGACGGAATTGAGTGGCTACACCTTC. The entire variable domain, with the rest obtained from reference TRBV7-9 and TRBJ1-2, is as follows: DTGVSQNPRHKITKRGQNVTFRCDPISEHNRLYWYRQTLGQGPEFLTYFQNEAQLEKSRLLSDRFSAERPKGSFSTLEIQRTEQGDSAMYLCASSPGTELSGYTFGSGTRLTVV.

This clonotype was observed many times. The J gene is TRBJ2-3, the V gene TRBV6-1, with TRBD1 identical over 10 bases. Germline lookup yields CDR1 MNHNS and CDR2 SASEGT. J gave up 6 bases and V 8 bases, and 11 bases lay outside the gene matches. The CDR3 is 15 residues long. CDR3 nucleotides: TGTGCCAGCCAACCAGGGACAGGGGCATCTGATACGCAGTATTTT. It yields the protein CASQPGTGASDTQYF.

This clonotype occurred many times. V is TRBV7-2 and J is TRBJ1-1, with TRBD1 identical over 8 bases. Losses at the gene ends were 4 bases for V and 5 bases for J; bases not matched to a gene: 6. Germline values: CDR1 SGHTA, CDR2 FQGNSA. The CDR3 loop spans 14 amino acids. CDR3 bases: TGTGCCAGCAGCTCCTACAGGGGGTGGACTGAAGCTTTCTTT. Residues: CASSSYRGWTEAFF.